This T cell receptor beta chain was profiled in a study of blood T cell repertoires in COVID-19 (TCRdb year 2020). In terms of the full investigation: Samples covering the acute and convalescent phases of COVID-19 were provided by collaborators in the United States, Italy and Spain. Where available, HLA class I and class II types were obtained from metadata supplied by the sample provider rather than from assay-based typing. The prospective study material was composed of cDNA or gDNA derived from T cells, B-cell-depleted T cells, or PBMCs. Deeply sampled blood TCRbeta repertoires from subjects exposed to, actively infected with, or recovered from COVID-19 were included in the dataset. The sample metadata nearly always contained a de-identified subject ID, COVID-19 status, age in years and sex. A freely available public database, intended as a resource for researchers studying the immune response to SARS-CoV-2, is where the repertoires were released. Samples were obtained from the ongoing ImmuneRACE study (first 160 participants) and from 1,254 subjects provided by 6 global collaborators.

General conclusions and limits of the study: Clinical and demographic metadata were provided uncurated, with the amount varying by source and participant.

With regard to this clone: Its antigen is still unknown. One base away there is no much larger clone; base qualities are not given.

Each collaborating institution followed its own protocols to collect whole blood in K2EDTA tubes. For TCRbeta analysis, collaborators shipped samples in one of three forms: frozen whole blood, isolated PBMCs, or DNA extracted from either of those sample types. The immunoSEQ Assay, a bias-controlled multiplex PCR, was used to amplify TCRbeta CDR3 regions from genomic DNA. Per the original workflow: The number of nucleated cells in each sample was estimated from the amplification of reference gene primers within the assay. To quantify the absolute abundance of each unique TCRbeta CDR3 rearrangement, sequence reads were collapsed and filtered. Productive Simpson clonality was computed per sample as the square root of Simpson's diversity index over productive rearrangements. This immuneACCESS table, as held by TCRdb, lists in-frame sequences with V and J called but not all clones. Of the missing ones, under half trace to an unresolved V gene in checked studies; the others have no known cause. V and J calls and clone size are given by that table; D and trimming were obtained from the DNA. Here the sample has about 120,000 clones; around 80% occur a single time. The ten largest clones represent approximately 7.6% of the sample.

The CDR1 and CDR2 encoded by the germline V gene are KGHSH and LQKENI. From the cysteine through the phenylalanine, the CDR3 covers 13 amino acids. The read is trimmed to its CDR3 DNA, 39 bases read in frame from base 1. V has 5 bases trimmed and J has 7 bases trimmed; junction bases matching no gene number 2. The sequence was obtained from a man in his 70s with active or convalescent COVID-19. Sequenced: peripheral blood. Rearrangement joined TRBV18 to TRBJ1-5; 10 central bases correspond to TRBD1. The nucleotides are TGTGCCAGCTCAGTGGACAGGGGGCAGCCCCAGCATTTT. Its translation is CASSVDRGQPQHF.